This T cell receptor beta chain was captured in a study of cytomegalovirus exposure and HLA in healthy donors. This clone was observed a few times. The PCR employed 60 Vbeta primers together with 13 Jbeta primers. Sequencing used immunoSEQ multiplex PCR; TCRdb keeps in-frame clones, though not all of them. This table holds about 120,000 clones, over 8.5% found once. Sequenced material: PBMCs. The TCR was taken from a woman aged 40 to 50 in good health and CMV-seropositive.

For the CDR3, the DNA is TGTGCCAGCAGCCAGGGGGCCTTCCAGCGGAGCTCCTACAATGAGCAGTTCTTC. It translates to CASSQGAFQRSSYNEQFF. The chain uses TRBV5-8 and TRBJ2-1; the match to TRBD1 covers 8 bases. The V gene end was trimmed by 4 bases and the J gene end by 0 bases; junction bases not matched to a gene: 12. This CDR3 has 18 residues. Germline CDR1 SGHTS, CDR2 YDEGEE.